This is a list of T cell receptor beta chains from one sample in a study of CD4 T cells in relation to SARS-CoV-2 and coronaviruses. These receptors have no known antigen. The data were produced by immunoSEQ multiplex PCR, yet TCRdb's version contains in-frame clones alone and is incomplete. Among about 35,000 clones, 65% to 80% were seen once, and the ten largest hold about a fifth. The sample was memory CD4+ T cells from PBMCs, cultured in vitro. All receptors derive from an adult with COVID-19. Both conserved end residues are part of each CDR3. The order of the fields is D gene, clone size, V gene, J gene, CDR3 protein, CDR3 DNA. D genes are given only for firm matches. The size entry is marked missing in some rows and otherwise reads once, few, many or a size class.

TRBD2,NA,TRBV3-1/TRBV3-2,TRBJ2-7,CASSPTSGILYEQYF,TGTGCCAGCAGCCCCACTAGCGGGATCCTTTACGAGCAGTACTTC
NA,NA,TRBV12-3/TRBV12-4,TRBJ2-7,CASGSHSSYEQYF,TGTGCCAGCGGGTCACACAGCTCCTACGAGCAGTACTTC
TRBD1,NA,TRBV28,TRBJ2-1,CASRHRDRGLNEQFF,TGTGCCAGCAGACACCGGGACAGGGGATTGAATGAGCAGTTCTTC
NA,NA,TRBV18,TRBJ1-3,CASSPGGSGDTIYF,TGTGCCAGCTCACCGGGGGGGTCCGGAGACACCATATATTTT
TRBD1,NA,TRBV27,TRBJ2-7,CASSPTYRGNTYEQYF,TGTGCCAGCAGTCCAACCTACAGGGGGAATACCTACGAGCAGTACTTC
TRBD2,NA,TRBV4-1,TRBJ2-7,CASSRLNLAGEQYF,TGCGCCAGCAGCCGCCTGAATCTAGCGGGAGAGCAGTACTTC
NA,NA,TRBV28,TRBJ2-5,CASSSPGALRETQYF,TGTGCCAGCAGTTCCCCCGGGGCCCTTCGGGAGACCCAGTACTTC
TRBD2,NA,TRBV5-1,TRBJ2-1,CASTTSGRSRNMGQFF,TGCGCCAGCACGACTAGCGGGAGGTCTCGGAATATGGGGCAGTTCTTC
NA,NA,TRBV27,TRBJ1-1,CASSLSRDTEAFF,TGTGCCAGCAGTTTATCCCGGGACACTGAAGCTTTCTTT
TRBD2,NA,TRBV5-1,TRBJ2-5,CASSGVWGGQETQYF,TGCGCCAGCAGCGGGGTGTGGGGGGGCCAAGAGACCCAGTACTTC
TRBD2,few,TRBV7-9,TRBJ2-3,CASSLGLAGTDTQYF,TGTGCCAGCAGCTTAGGACTAGCGGGAACAGATACGCAGTATTTT
TRBD1,NA,TRBV5-1,TRBJ2-7,CASSLAPGTGGNEQYF,TGCGCCAGCAGCTTGGCTCCCGGGACAGGGGGTAACGAGCAGTACTTC
TRBD2,few,TRBV6-5,TRBJ2-3,CASRRTSATDTQYF,TGTGCCAGCAGAAGGACTAGCGCCACAGATACGCAGTATTTT
NA,few,TRBV4-1,TRBJ2-7,CASSQAARPYEQYF,TGCGCCAGCAGCCAAGCTGCCAGGCCCTACGAGCAGTACTTC
NA,NA,TRBV11-2,TRBJ2-5,CASSSPRGYGETQYF,TGTGCCAGCAGCTCCCCGAGGGGGTATGGAGAGACCCAGTACTTC
NA,NA,TRBV7-2,TRBJ2-5,CASSPYQETQYF,TGTGCCAGCAGCCCTTACCAAGAGACCCAGTACTTC
TRBD2,once,TRBV7-2,TRBJ2-3,CASSSYLAGADTQYF,TGTGCCAGCAGCTCTTATCTAGCGGGAGCCGATACGCAGTATTTT
NA,NA,TRBV7-2,TRBJ2-1,CASSLDERNQGWNEQFF,TGTGCCAGCAGCTTAGACGAAAGGAACCAGGGCTGGAATGAGCAGTTCTTC
TRBD2,NA,TRBV6-1,TRBJ2-5,CASSEVLAGGWETQYF,TGTGCCAGCAGTGAAGTTCTAGCGGGAGGCTGGGAGACCCAGTACTTC
TRBD2,NA,TRBV15,TRBJ2-1,CATSRGSGSTNEQFF,TGTGCCACCAGCAGAGGTAGCGGGAGTACCAATGAGCAGTTCTTC
NA,NA,TRBV5-1,TRBJ2-7,CASSPGLMHSYEQYF,TGCGCCAGCAGCCCAGGACTGATGCACTCCTACGAGCAGTACTTC
NA,NA,TRBV9,TRBJ1-2,CASSLSPQQHYGYTF,TGTGCCAGCAGCCTAAGCCCCCAACAGCACTATGGCTACACCTTC
NA,NA,TRBV5-5,TRBJ1-3,CASSASAAPLRSGNTIYF,TGTGCCAGCAGCGCCTCCGCAGCCCCCTTGAGATCTGGAAACACCATATATTTT
NA,few,TRBV9,TRBJ2-3,CASSVAGRVGTDTQYF,TGTGCCAGCAGCGTAGCCGGCAGGGTAGGGACAGATACGCAGTATTTT
NA,NA,TRBV30,TRBJ2-4,CAWSVRYAKNIQYF,TGTGCCTGGAGTGTACGGTATGCCAAAAACATTCAGTACTTC
NA,NA,TRBV3-1/TRBV3-2,TRBJ2-7,CASSQDRLPSSYEQYF,TGTGCCAGCAGCCAAGATCGTCTTCCCAGCTCCTACGAGCAGTACTTC
TRBD1,few,TRBV7-9,TRBJ2-7,CASSLGQGNEQYF,TGTGCCAGCAGCTTGGGACAGGGGAACGAGCAGTACTTC
NA,NA,TRBV28,TRBJ1-3,CASSHRILSGNTIYF,TGTGCCAGCAGTCACAGGATCCTCTCTGGAAACACCATATATTTT
TRBD2,NA,TRBV5-1,TRBJ2-3,CASSSTAGEDTQYF,TGCGCCAGCAGCTCAACGGCGGGAGAAGATACGCAGTATTTT
TRBD1,NA,TRBV28,TRBJ1-5,CASSLSLDRGRYQPQHF,TGTGCCAGCAGTTTATCCCTGGACAGGGGGCGATATCAGCCCCAGCATTTT
NA,NA,TRBV15,TRBJ1-2,CATSRDLGGDGYTF,TGTGCCACCAGCAGAGATTTAGGAGGGGATGGCTACACCTTC
NA,NA,TRBV5-4,TRBJ2-2,CASSFSGNTGELFF,TGTGCCAGCAGCTTTTCAGGGAACACCGGGGAGCTGTTTTTT
TRBD1,NA,TRBV27,TRBJ1-4,CASSGTATNEKLFF,TGTGCCAGCAGTGGGACAGCAACTAATGAAAAACTGTTTTTT
TRBD1,medium-sized,TRBV4-2,TRBJ2-3,CASSQDRGSTDTQYF,TGTGCCAGCAGCCAAGACAGGGGGAGCACAGATACGCAGTATTTT
NA,NA,TRBV7-6,TRBJ2-1,CASSPTRTGDEQFF,TGTGCCAGCAGCCCGACTAGAACGGGTGATGAGCAGTTCTTC
NA,few,TRBV7-9,TRBJ1-1,CASSLQGRNTEAFF,TGTGCCAGCAGCCTACAGGGTCGGAACACTGAAGCTTTCTTT
TRBD2,NA,TRBV5-4,TRBJ2-1,CASSTGAGLASFDEQFF,TGTGCCAGCAGCACTGGGGCCGGACTAGCGAGTTTCGATGAGCAGTTCTTC
NA,NA,TRBV25-1,TRBJ2-7,CASSGTGNPYEQYF,TGTGCCAGCAGTGGGACCGGGAACCCCTACGAGCAGTACTTC
NA,NA,TRBV28,TRBJ2-3,CASTPPRGAQYF,TGTGCCAGCACCCCCCCTAGAGGAGCGCAGTATTTT
NA,NA,TRBV21-1,TRBJ1-3,CASSRGCRVSGNTIYF,TGTGCCAGCAGCAGAGGTTGCAGGGTTTCTGGAAACACCATATATTTT
NA,NA,TRBV6-2/TRBV6-3,TRBJ2-6,CASSYAGRVAGANVLTF,TGTGCCAGCAGTTACGCGGGTCGTGTAGCAGGGGCCAACGTCCTGACTTTC
NA,NA,TRBV5-1,TRBJ2-3,CASSFSGTTGDTQYF,TGCGCCAGCAGCTTTTCTGGTACAACGGGGGATACGCAGTATTTT